These T cell receptor beta chains were read from a single sample in a study of blood T cell repertoires in COVID-19. Produced via immunoSEQ multiplex PCR; TCRdb's table is partial and in-frame only. Of more than 110,000 clones listed, 85% to 90% were seen once; the top ten hold 9.5% to 12%. Sequenced sample: peripheral blood. These receptor sequences come from a woman of 80 years or more with acute or convalescent COVID-19. Both conserved end residues are trimmed from each CDR3.

v_call: TRBV27
j_call: TRBJ1-5
cdr3_aa: ASSSNRRNQPQH

v_call: TRBV19
j_call: TRBJ2-3
cdr3_aa: ASSPRTSGVTDTQY

v_call: TRBV7-2
j_call: TRBJ1-1
cdr3_aa: ASSLGSSNTEAF

v_call: TRBV30
j_call: TRBJ1-1
cdr3_aa: ASLDRKNTEAF

v_call: TRBV3-1/TRBV3-2
j_call: TRBJ1-2
cdr3_aa: ASSQYRGNYGYT

v_call: TRBV18
j_call: TRBJ1-1
cdr3_aa: ASSPGTTNTEAF

v_call: TRBV30
j_call: TRBJ1-3
cdr3_aa: AWQNRSSSGNTIY

v_call: TRBV6-6
j_call: TRBJ2-2
cdr3_aa: ASSYSARDSTGELF

v_call: TRBV10-2
j_call: TRBJ2-3
cdr3_aa: ASRGPSGERVDTQY

v_call: TRBV6-4
j_call: TRBJ2-7
cdr3_aa: ASSLQGWGYEQY

v_call: TRBV14
j_call: TRBJ2-2
cdr3_aa: ASSQLPANTGELF

v_call: TRBV7-2
j_call: TRBJ1-1
cdr3_aa: ASSLVILGGNTEAF

v_call: TRBV5-1
j_call: TRBJ1-4
cdr3_aa: ASSLGQLATNEKLF

v_call: TRBV3-1/TRBV3-2
j_call: TRBJ1-4
cdr3_aa: ASSPGQGSTATNEKLF

v_call: TRBV7-2
j_call: TRBJ2-7
cdr3_aa: ASSFDRNSYEQY

v_call: TRBV7-6
j_call: TRBJ1-1
cdr3_aa: ASSPGTGGGTEAF

v_call: TRBV28
j_call: TRBJ2-5
cdr3_aa: ASTTGQEETQY

v_call: TRBV6-6
j_call: TRBJ1-2
cdr3_aa: ASSYPTGQGHGYT

v_call: TRBV29-1
j_call: TRBJ1-2
cdr3_aa: SVPRGGTPNYGYT

v_call: TRBV3-1/TRBV3-2
j_call: TRBJ1-4
cdr3_aa: ASSQTGGATNEKLF

v_call: TRBV19
j_call: TRBJ1-2
cdr3_aa: ASSIDLGEGGPGKGPLYGYT

v_call: TRBV2
j_call: TRBJ2-3
cdr3_aa: ASSKEAAPTDTQY

v_call: TRBV6-5
j_call: TRBJ2-7
cdr3_aa: ASSYSTVRNYEQY

v_call: TRBV7-9
j_call: TRBJ2-1
cdr3_aa: ASIYLRGGEQF

v_call: TRBV18
j_call: TRBJ1-3
cdr3_aa: ASSPQAGSTGNTIY

v_call: TRBV11-2
j_call: TRBJ2-3
cdr3_aa: ASSLGKGLAADTQY

v_call: TRBV4-3
j_call: TRBJ1-1
cdr3_aa: ASSQDYRGRVEAF

v_call: TRBV2
j_call: TRBJ1-5
cdr3_aa: ASSEAAGGGQPQH

v_call: TRBV3-1/TRBV3-2
j_call: TRBJ2-3
cdr3_aa: ASSQDIGGGTDTQY

v_call: TRBV5-8
j_call: TRBJ1-2
cdr3_aa: ASSSGTGYFGYT

v_call: TRBV3-1/TRBV3-2
j_call: TRBJ1-4
cdr3_aa: ASSQVGGAEEKLF